This entry lists 13 T cell receptor beta chains sequenced from one sample in a study of shared clonotypes between healthy human individuals. The naive CD8 subset, CD45RO-negative cells positively selected for CCR7, excluded terminally differentiated effector memory CD45RA+ cells. TCRdb keeps only in-frame clones here, not all; method: immunoSEQ multiplex PCR. The data show fewer than 700,000 clones, around 95% seen once. Sample: naive CD8+ T cells sorted from blood. The receptors were gathered from a woman aged 25-40 years in good health.

The CDR3 nucleotides read TGCAGCGTTGAAGATCTGGACAGGAAGAGGAACACTGAAGCTTTCTTT. It specifies CSVEDLDRKRNTEAFF. The chain carries TRBV29-1 and TRBJ1-1; 7 bases match TRBD1. CDR3 size: 16 residues. The germline CDR1 and CDR2 sequences are SQVTM and ANQGSEA. Trimming at V came to 0 bases and at J to 1 base, leaving 8 bases not matched to a gene.

This chain links TRBV27 with TRBJ1-5; 9 bases fit TRBD1. Germline V gene sequence: CDR1 MNHEY, CDR2 SMNVEV (reference sequence). V lost 8 bases, J lost 1 base, and 9 bases stayed unmatched. The length of the CDR3 is 16 residues. The CDR3 loop is CASATGGVFSNQPQHF. In nucleotides, the CDR3 is TGTGCCAGCGCCACAGGGGGCGTGTTCAGCAATCAGCCCCAGCATTTT.

The J gene is TRBJ1-1, the V gene TRBV5-5; 7 bases align to TRBD1. V lost 0 bases to trimming and J lost 3 bases; unmatched junction nucleotides: 11. Germline loops: CDR1 SGHKS, CDR2 YYEKEE (reference sequence). CDR3 size: 17 residues. The CDR3: CASSLASRGWTHTEAFF. CDR3 nucleotides: TGTGCCAGCAGCTTGGCAAGCAGGGGGTGGACCCACACTGAAGCTTTCTTT.

J is TRBJ2-1 and V is TRBV12-5; 7 bases map to TRBD1. Germline V gene sequence: CDR1 LGHNT, CDR2 FRNRAP. The CDR3 totals 19 residues. Unmatched junction bases numbered 14, after V lost 0 bases and J lost 3 bases. The CDR3 region has the DNA TGTGCTAGTGGTTTGGTATCTCTGGGGACAGAGCCCTACTACAATGAGCAGTTCTTC. It specifies CASGLVSLGTEPYYNEQFF. The variable domain in full, with the rest retrieved from reference TRBV12-5 and TRBJ2-1, is DARVTQTPRHKVTEMGQEVTMRCQPILGHNTVFWYRQTMMQGLELLAYFRNRAPLDDSGMPKDRFSAEMPDATLATLKIQPSEPRDSAVYFCASGLVSLGTEPYYNEQFFGPGTRLTVL.

The chain employs TRBV7-3 and TRBJ2-2; no firm D call. Germline assignment: CDR1 SGHTA and CDR2 FQGTGA. This CDR3 comprises 13 residues. V was shortened by 4 bases and J by 4 bases, with 7 bases between the two germline ends. The CDR3 reads CASSWTLTGELFF. The CDR3 coding sequence is TGTGCCAGCAGCTGGACCCTCACCGGGGAGCTGTTTTTT.

The table lists this clone with a count of one. The chain combines TRBV29-1 with TRBJ1-1; D gene uncertain. The V and J ends lost 4 bases and 0 bases respectively, with 9 bases between them. Germline CDR1 SQVTM, CDR2 ANQGSEA. This CDR3 contains 13 residues. The CDR3 protein is CSVAYSMNTEAFF. The CDR3 DNA reads as TGCAGCGTTGCTTACAGCATGAACACTGAAGCTTTCTTT. Variable domain in full (rest from reference TRBV29-1 and TRBJ1-1): SAVISQKPSRDICQRGTSLTIQCQVDSQVTMMFWYRQQPGQSLTLIATANQGSEATYESGFVIDKFPISRPNLTFSTLTVSNMSPEDSSIYLCSVAYSMNTEAFFGQGTRLTVV.

This chain links TRBV28 with TRBJ1-2; unclear D gene. This CDR3 is built from 15 residues. V lost 2 bases to trimming and J lost 4 bases, with 14 bases between them. Germline V gives CDR1 MDHEN, CDR2 SYDVKM. CDR3 sequence (DNA): TGTGCCAGCAGTTTAGGGTTCGACGGAGCCTATGGCTACACCTTC. This sequence encodes CASSLGFDGAYGYTF.

This clone was recorded once. This sequence joins TRBV10-2 and TRBJ2-7, with 11 bases lining up with TRBD1. The V gene's germline CDR1 is WSHSY and CDR2 SAAADI. The CDR3 runs to 14 residues. V lost 4 bases and J lost 3; bases outside the gene matches: 2. The CDR3 DNA reads TGCGCCAGCAGTGGAGGGACAGGGGGCTACGAGCAGTACTTC. This encodes CASSGGTGGYEQYF.

The chain is built from TRBV5-1 and TRBJ2-7; TRBD1 matches 8 bases. CDR3 length equals 14 residues. With 5 bases clipped from V and 2 bases from J, the junction kept 6 bases outside the gene matches. Germline CDR1 reads SGHRS; CDR2 reads YFSETQ. The CDR3 nucleotides read TGCGCCAGCAGGTTTGGGACAGGTCCCTACGAGCAGTACTTC. This translates into CASRFGTGPYEQYF.

This sequence joins TRBV14 and TRBJ2-5; 11 bases align to TRBD1. The J call is in doubt because the DNA end fits TRBJ2-7 better. Germline loops: CDR1 SGHDN, CDR2 FVKESK. The CDR3 extends over 15 amino acids. The CDR3 protein is CASSQDRGRSYEQYF. The CDR3 bases are TGTGCCAGCAGCCAGGACAGGGGGCGATCCTACGAGCAGTACTTC.

The chain is built from TRBV27 and TRBJ2-7, with D possibly being TRBD2 (6 bases). In germline, CDR1 is MNHEY, CDR2 SMNVEV (reference sequence). The CDR3 covers 13 residues. Between the trimmed V and J ends, which lost 2 bases and 5 bases, there was a span of 10 bases. The CDR3 DNA reads TGTGCCAGCAGTTTACTCGGGAGCGACGAGCAGTACTTC. This codes for CASSLLGSDEQYF.

Concerning this clone: At one of its ends the junction is not consistent with the germline gene, which may arise from a read error. The rearrangement uses TRBV6-5 and TRBJ2-5; 14 bases fit TRBD2. CDR1 is MNHEY, CDR2 SVGAGI, per germline. This CDR3 comprises 16 residues. CDR3 amino acids: CASGYGGLAGEETQYF. CDR3 bases: TGTGCCAGCGGTTATGGGGGACTAGCGGGAGAAGAGACCCAGTACTTC.

A note on this clone: The germline gene is not matched at one end of the junction; a read error may be the cause. J is TRBJ2-1 and V is TRBV7-9; D ambiguous. The CDR3 consists of 9 residues. Germline V CDR1 and CDR2: SEHNR, FQNEAQ (reference sequence). The CDR3 sequence: CASSLFPIF. The CDR3 coding sequence is TGTGCCAGCAGCTTATTTCCGATCTTC.